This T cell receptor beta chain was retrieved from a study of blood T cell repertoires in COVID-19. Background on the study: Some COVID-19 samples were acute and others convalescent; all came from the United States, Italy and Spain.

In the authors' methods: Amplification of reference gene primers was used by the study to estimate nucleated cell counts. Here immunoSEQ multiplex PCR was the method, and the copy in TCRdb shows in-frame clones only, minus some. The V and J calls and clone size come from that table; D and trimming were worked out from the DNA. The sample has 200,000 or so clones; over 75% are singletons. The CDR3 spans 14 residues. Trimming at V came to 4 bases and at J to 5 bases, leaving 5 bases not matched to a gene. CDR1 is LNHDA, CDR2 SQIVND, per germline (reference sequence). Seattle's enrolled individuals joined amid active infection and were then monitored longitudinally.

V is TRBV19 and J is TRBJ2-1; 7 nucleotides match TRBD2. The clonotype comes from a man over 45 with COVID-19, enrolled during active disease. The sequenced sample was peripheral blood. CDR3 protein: CASSTRDYNNEQFF. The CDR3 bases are TGTGCCAGTAGTACCCGGGACTACAACAATGAGCAGTTCTTC.